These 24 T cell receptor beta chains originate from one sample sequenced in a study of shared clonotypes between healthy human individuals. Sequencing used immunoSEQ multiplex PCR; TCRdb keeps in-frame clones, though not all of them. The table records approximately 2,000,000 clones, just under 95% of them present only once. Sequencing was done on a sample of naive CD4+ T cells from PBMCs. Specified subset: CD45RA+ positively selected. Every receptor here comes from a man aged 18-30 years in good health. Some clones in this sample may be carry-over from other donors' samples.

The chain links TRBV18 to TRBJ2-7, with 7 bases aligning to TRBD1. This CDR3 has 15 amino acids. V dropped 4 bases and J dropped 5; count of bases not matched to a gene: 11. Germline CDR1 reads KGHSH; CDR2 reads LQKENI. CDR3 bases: TGTGCCAGCTCACTGTTAACAGGGGCTCTGGACGAGCAGTACTTC. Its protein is CASSLLTGALDEQYF.

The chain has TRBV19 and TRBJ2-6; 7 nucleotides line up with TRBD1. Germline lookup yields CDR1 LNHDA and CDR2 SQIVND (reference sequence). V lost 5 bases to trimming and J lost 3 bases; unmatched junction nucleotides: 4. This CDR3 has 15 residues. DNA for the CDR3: TGTGCCAGTAGTCAGAGGGGGCGTGGGGCCAACGTCCTGACTTTC. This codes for CASSQRGRGANVLTF.

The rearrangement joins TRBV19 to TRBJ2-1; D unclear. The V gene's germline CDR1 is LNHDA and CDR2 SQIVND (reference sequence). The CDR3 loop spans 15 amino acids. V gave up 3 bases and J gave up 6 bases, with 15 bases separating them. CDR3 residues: CASSISGDLFNEQFF. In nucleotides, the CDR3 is TGTGCCAGTAGTATCTCGGGCGATCTGTTCAATGAGCAGTTCTTC.

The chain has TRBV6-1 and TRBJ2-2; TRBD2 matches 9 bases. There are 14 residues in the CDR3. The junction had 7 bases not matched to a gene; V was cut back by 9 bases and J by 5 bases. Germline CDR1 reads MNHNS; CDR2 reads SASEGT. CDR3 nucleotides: TGTGCCAGTCTTAGCGGGAGTCATACCGGGGAGCTGTTTTTT. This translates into CASLSGSHTGELFF.

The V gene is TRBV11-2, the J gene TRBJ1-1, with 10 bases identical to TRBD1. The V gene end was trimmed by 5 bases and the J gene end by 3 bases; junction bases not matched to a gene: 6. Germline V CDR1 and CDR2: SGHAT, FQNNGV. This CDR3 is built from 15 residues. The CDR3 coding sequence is TGTGCCAGCAGCAACCGGGACAGGGGATACACTGAAGCTTTCTTT. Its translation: CASSNRDRGYTEAFF.

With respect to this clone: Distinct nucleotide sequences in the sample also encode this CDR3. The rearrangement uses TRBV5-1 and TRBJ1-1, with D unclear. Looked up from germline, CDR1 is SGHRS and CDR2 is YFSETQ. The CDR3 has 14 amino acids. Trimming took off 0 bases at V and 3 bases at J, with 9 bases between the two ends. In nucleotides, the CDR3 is TGCGCCAGCAGCTTGGAGGGTTGGGACACTGAAGCTTTCTTT. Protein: CASSLEGWDTEAFF.

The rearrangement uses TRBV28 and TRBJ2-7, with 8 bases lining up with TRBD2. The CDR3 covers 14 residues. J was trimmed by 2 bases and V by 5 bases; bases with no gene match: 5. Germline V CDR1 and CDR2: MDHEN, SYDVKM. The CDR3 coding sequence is TGTGCCAGCAGTCGACCGGGACTAGCCTACGAGCAGTACTTC. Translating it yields CASSRPGLAYEQYF.

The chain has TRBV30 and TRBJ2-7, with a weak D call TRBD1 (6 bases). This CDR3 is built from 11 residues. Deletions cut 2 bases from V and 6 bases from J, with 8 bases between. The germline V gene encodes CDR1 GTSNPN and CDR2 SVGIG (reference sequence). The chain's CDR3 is CAWSNRVEQYF. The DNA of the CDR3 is TGTGCCTGGAGTAACAGGGTCGAGCAGTACTTC.

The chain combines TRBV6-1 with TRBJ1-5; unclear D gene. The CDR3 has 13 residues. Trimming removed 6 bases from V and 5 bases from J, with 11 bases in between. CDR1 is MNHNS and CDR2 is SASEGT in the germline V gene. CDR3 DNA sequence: TGTGCCAGCAGGGTGGACGAGTATCAGCCCCAGCATTTT. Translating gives CASRVDEYQPQHF.

CDR3 residues: CASSRGRWSGNSPLHF. CDR3 in DNA: TGCGCCAGCAGCCGAGGACGATGGTCGGGGAATTCACCCCTCCACTTT. V and J are TRBV4-3 and TRBJ1-6; no reliable D call. Looked up from germline, CDR1 is LGHNA and CDR2 is YSLEER. Trimming took 4 bases from V and 7 from J, leaving 17 bases between them. This CDR3 has 16 amino acids.

CDR3 bases: TGCGCCAGCAGCTCCCCCCCCGTGGATGAAAAACTGTTTTTT. It encodes CASSSPPVDEKLFF. V gene TRBV5-1 combines with J gene TRBJ1-4; unclear D gene. This CDR3 spans 14 amino acids. V lost 3 bases, J lost 6 bases, and 12 bases lay in between. Germline CDR1 is SGHRS and CDR2 is YFSETQ.

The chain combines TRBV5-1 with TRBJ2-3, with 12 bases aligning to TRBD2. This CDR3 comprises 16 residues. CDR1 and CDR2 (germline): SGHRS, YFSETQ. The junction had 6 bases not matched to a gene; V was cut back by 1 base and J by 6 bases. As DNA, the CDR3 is TGCGCCAGCAGCTTGAGCCTAGCGGGAGGGCAGGATACGCAGTATTTT. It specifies CASSLSLAGGQDTQYF.

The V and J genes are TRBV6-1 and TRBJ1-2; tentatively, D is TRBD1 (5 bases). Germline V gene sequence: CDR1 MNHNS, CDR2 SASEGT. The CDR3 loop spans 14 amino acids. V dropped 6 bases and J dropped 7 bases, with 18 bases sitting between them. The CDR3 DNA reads TGTGCCAGCAGAGGGGACCCGGTAGGGTCTGGCTACACCTTC. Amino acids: CASRGDPVGSGYTF.

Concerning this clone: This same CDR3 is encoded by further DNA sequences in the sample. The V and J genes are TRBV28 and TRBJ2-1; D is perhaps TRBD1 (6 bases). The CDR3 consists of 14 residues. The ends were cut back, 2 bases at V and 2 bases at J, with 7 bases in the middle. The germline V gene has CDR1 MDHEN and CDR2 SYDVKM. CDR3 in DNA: TGTGCCAGCAGTTTACCAGGGGCCTACAATGAGCAGTTCTTC. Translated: CASSLPGAYNEQFF.

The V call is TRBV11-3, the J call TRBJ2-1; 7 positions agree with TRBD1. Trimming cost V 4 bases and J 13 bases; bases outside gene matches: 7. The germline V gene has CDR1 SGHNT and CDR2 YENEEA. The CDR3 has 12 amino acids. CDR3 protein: CASSWDDRVQFF. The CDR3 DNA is TGTGCCAGCAGCTGGGATGACAGGGTTCAGTTCTTC.

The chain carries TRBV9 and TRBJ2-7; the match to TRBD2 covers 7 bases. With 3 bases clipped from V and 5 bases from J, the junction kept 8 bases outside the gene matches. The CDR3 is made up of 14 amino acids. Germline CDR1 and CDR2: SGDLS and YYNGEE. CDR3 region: CASSAPGLTNEQYF. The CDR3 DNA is TGTGCCAGCAGCGCCCCGGGACTAACCAACGAGCAGTACTTC.

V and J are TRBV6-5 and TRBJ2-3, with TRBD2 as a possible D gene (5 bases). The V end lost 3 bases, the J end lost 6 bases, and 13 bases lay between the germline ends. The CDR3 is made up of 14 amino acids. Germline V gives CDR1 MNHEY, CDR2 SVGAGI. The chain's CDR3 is CASSYRPGGDTQYF. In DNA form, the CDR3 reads TGTGCCAGCAGTTATCGGCCAGGCGGGGATACGCAGTATTTT.

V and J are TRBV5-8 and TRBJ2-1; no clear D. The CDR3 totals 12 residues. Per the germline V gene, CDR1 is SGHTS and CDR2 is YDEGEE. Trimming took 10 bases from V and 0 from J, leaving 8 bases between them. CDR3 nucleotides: TGTGCCGGCCCCTTCTCCTACAATGAGCAGTTCTTC. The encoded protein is CAGPFSYNEQFF.

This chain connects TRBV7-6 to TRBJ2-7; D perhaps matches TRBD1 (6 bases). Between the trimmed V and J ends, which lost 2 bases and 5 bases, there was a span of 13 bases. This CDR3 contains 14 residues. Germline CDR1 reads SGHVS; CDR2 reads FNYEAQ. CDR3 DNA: TGTGCCAGCAGCTTACAGGGGTCGTTTGACGAGCAGTACTTC. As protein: CASSLQGSFDEQYF.

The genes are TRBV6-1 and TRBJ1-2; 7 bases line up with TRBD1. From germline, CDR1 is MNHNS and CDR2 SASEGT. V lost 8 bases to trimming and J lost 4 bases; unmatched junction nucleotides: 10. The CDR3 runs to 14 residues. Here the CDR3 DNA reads TGTGCCAGCCGAGACCAGGGGGGTACCTATGGCTACACCTTC. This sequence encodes CASRDQGGTYGYTF.

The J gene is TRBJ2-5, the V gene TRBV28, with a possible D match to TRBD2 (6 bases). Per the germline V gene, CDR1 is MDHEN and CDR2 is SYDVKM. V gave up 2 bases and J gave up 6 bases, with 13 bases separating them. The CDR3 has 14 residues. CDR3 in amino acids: CASSLAGSRKTQYF. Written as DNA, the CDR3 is TGTGCCAGCAGTTTAGCGGGGAGTAGGAAGACCCAGTACTTC.

CDR3 sequence reads: CARDTFGQVYEQYF. CDR3 in DNA: TGCGCCAGAGACACCTTTGGACAGGTCTACGAGCAGTACTTC. This sequence joins TRBV23-1 and TRBJ2-7; 7 bases align to TRBD1. TRBV23-1 is an ORF, and what it does is uncertain. CDR3 size: 14 residues. Losses at the gene ends were 9 bases for V and 3 bases for J; bases not matched to a gene: 11.

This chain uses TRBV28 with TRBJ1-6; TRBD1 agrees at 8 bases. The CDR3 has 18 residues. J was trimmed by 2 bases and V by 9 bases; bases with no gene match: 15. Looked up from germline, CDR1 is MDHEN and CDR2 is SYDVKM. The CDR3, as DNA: TGTGCCAGAGATCTCGGACAGGGCTCTTCTCCCTATAATTCACCCCTCCACTTT. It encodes CARDLGQGSSPYNSPLHF.

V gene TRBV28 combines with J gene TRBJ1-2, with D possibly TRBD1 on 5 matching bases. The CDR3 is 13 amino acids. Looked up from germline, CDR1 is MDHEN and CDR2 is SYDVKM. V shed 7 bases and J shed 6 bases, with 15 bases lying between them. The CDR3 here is CASTLPGQHGYTF. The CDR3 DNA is TGTGCCAGCACCCTCCCGGGGCAGCATGGCTACACCTTC.